A selection of T cell receptor beta chains follows, all from one sample in a study of CD4 T cells in relation to SARS-CoV-2 and coronaviruses. Clones were read by immunoSEQ multiplex PCR, and TCRdb kept only the in-frame ones, dropping some. The table shows approximately 70,000 clones, with about 92% occurring only once. Sequencing was carried out using naive CD4+ T cells from PBMCs. All receptors come from a human donor in good health. Both conserved end residues are part of each CDR3. D genes are given only for firm matches. Clone sizes are given selectively: once, few, many, or a class where the clone is expanded.

-	-	TRBV28	TRBJ2-6	TGTGCCAGCAGTCCCCCCGGAGGGGCTGGGGCCAACGTCCTGACTTTC	CASSPPGGAGANVLTF
TRBD1	-	TRBV10-3	TRBJ1-2	TGTGCCATCAGTGAACCGGGACAGCGGGGCTACACCTTC	CAISEPGQRGYTF
-	-	TRBV7-6	TRBJ2-2	TGTGCCAGCACCCCAGATTCATTAACCGGGGAGCTGTTTTTT	CASTPDSLTGELFF
-	-	TRBV10-3	TRBJ1-5	TGTGCCATCAGTGAAGCCAGCCCCTTCAATCAGCCCCAGCATTTT	CAISEASPFNQPQHF
TRBD1	-	TRBV14	TRBJ2-7	TGTGCCAGCAGCCTGACTGGGGACAGGGGGTCGGTTTGGTACGAGCAGTACTTC	CASSLTGDRGSVWYEQYF
TRBD1	-	TRBV24-1	TRBJ2-7	TGTGCCACCAGTGATCAGGACAGGGGGACCTACGAGCAGTACTTC	CATSDQDRGTYEQYF
TRBD1	few	TRBV5-4	TRBJ1-3	TGTGCCAGCAGCTTGGATCAGGGGGCAACTGGAAACACCATATATTTT	CASSLDQGATGNTIYF
-	-	TRBV7-9	TRBJ1-6	TGTGCCAGCAGCTTAGCCCGATTCATGGAGGAGGGGACTAACTCACCCCTCCACTTT	CASSLARFMEEGTNSPLHF
-	once	TRBV2	TRBJ1-1	TGTGCCAGCAGTGAATCCAGGGGCTTCTCTGAAGCTTTCTTT	CASSESRGFSEAFF
-	few	TRBV12-5	TRBJ2-2	TGTGCTAGTGGTTTGGGGCAGGGAAATACCGGGGAGCTGTTTTTT	CASGLGQGNTGELFF
-	-	TRBV9	TRBJ2-7	TGTGCCAGCAGCCCAGAGGGCGGCGGGTATTATACTCGGGAGCAGTACTTC	CASSPEGGGYYTREQYF
-	once	TRBV5-6	TRBJ1-1	TGTGCCAGCAGCTCCCAAACAAGAGGGGGGCGAGCTTTCTTT	CASSSQTRGGRAFF
-	-	TRBV30	TRBJ1-1	TGTGCCTGGAGGCCGGGGTGGGACACTGAAGCTTTCTTT	CAWRPGWDTEAFF
-	-	TRBV7-3	TRBJ2-7	TGTGCCAGCAGCTTACGGTATTCCTACGAGCAGTACTTC	CASSLRYSYEQYF
-	once	TRBV5-1	TRBJ2-7	TGCGCCAGCAGTCCTTGGACCCCCGGGAGTATCGACGAGCAGTACTTC	CASSPWTPGSIDEQYF
-	-	TRBV7-3	TRBJ2-2	TGTGCCAGCAGCTTAAATGCGGGGCGTGCGACCGGGGAGCTGTTTTTT	CASSLNAGRATGELFF
TRBD2	-	TRBV28	TRBJ2-1	TGTGCCAGCAGTTCCGGACTAGCGGGAGGGCCTTATGAGCAGTTCTTC	CASSSGLAGGPYEQFF
-	-	TRBV28	TRBJ1-6	TGTGCCAGCAGGGGGGCTACAGAGGCTTATAATTCACCCCTCCACTTT	CASRGATEAYNSPLHF
-	few	TRBV9	TRBJ2-1	TGTGCCAGCAGCTCTAGAGTGTCGCCCGGATACAATGAGCAGTTCTTC	CASSSRVSPGYNEQFF
TRBD1	few	TRBV24-1	TRBJ1-2	TGTGCCACCAGTGACCCCTCCCCAGGGGGTGGCTACACCTTC	CATSDPSPGGGYTF
-	-	TRBV7-3	TRBJ1-5	TGTGCCAGCAGCTTAGAGGGTGGGCAGCCCCAGCATTTT	CASSLEGGQPQHF
-	-	TRBV19	TRBJ2-3	TGTGCCAGTAGTCAGGAGCCAACTAGCACAGATACGCAGTATTTT	CASSQEPTSTDTQYF
TRBD1	-	TRBV24-1	TRBJ1-2	TGTGCCATCCATTCGGGACAGGGAGAATATGGCTACACCTTC	CAIHSGQGEYGYTF
-	-	TRBV24-1	TRBJ1-2	TGTGCCACCAGTGATAGGGCCTATGGCTACACCTTC	CATSDRAYGYTF
-	-	TRBV5-1	TRBJ2-3	TGCGCCAGCAGCTTTGGCCGGTCAGGGCAAGCAGATACGCAGTATTTT	CASSFGRSGQADTQYF
TRBD2	-	TRBV9	TRBJ2-2	TGTGCCAGCAGCAAGAGGAGCGGGGGGGCTTTTAACACCGGGGAGCTGTTTTTT	CASSKRSGGAFNTGELFF
-	-	TRBV10-1	TRBJ2-7	TGCGCCAGCAGTAGGTTTGGGGGCGCAAGTTCCGAGCAGTACTTC	CASSRFGGASSEQYF
-	-	TRBV3-1/TRBV3-2	TRBJ1-6	TGTGCCAGCAGCCAAGGAATGCTGGGGGCCCTCCACTTT	CASSQGMLGALHF
TRBD2	-	TRBV7-9	TRBJ2-7	TGTGCCAGCAGCGTTGGTCCCTCTAGCGGGAGTACGTACGAGCAGTACTTC	CASSVGPSSGSTYEQYF
-	-	TRBV18	TRBJ2-2	TGTGCCAGCTCAGCCGTGGGACCCAACACCGGGGAGCTGTTTTTT	CASSAVGPNTGELFF
-	-	TRBV18	TRBJ1-4	TGTGCCAGCTCACCCAGAGGGGCTAATGAAAAACTGTTTTTT	CASSPRGANEKLFF
-	-	TRBV4-3	TRBJ2-2	TGCGCCAGCAGCCAGGGGGGGGCGGGCACCGGGGAGCTGTTTTTT	CASSQGGAGTGELFF
-	once	TRBV6-1	TRBJ1-1	TGTGCCAGCAGTGAAGCGCGCGGGACTGAAGCTTTCTTT	CASSEARGTEAFF
-	-	TRBV12-3/TRBV12-4	TRBJ2-2	TGTGCCAGCAGTTTGGCCGGGGACGGGGAGCTGTTTTTT	CASSLAGDGELFF
-	-	TRBV7-2	TRBJ1-2	TGTGCCAGCAGCTTAACTCGCCTTAACTATGGCTACACCTTC	CASSLTRLNYGYTF
-	-	TRBV20-1	TRBJ2-3	TGCAGTGTGGGGGGCACAGATACGCAGTATTTT	CSVGGTDTQYF
-	-	TRBV19	TRBJ2-7	TGTGCCAGTAGTACCGTAGGGGTCTACGAGCAGTACTTC	CASSTVGVYEQYF
-	-	TRBV19	TRBJ2-3	TGTGCCAGTAGTGCCTCCGGTGGCGCAGATACGCAGTATTTT	CASSASGGADTQYF
-	-	TRBV19	TRBJ2-7	TGTGCCAGTAGTATAGGGGGAATACCCTACGAGCAGTACTTC	CASSIGGIPYEQYF
TRBD1	-	TRBV29-1	TRBJ1-2	TGCAGCGTTTCCGGACAGGGGGACGGGTATGGCTACACCTTC	CSVSGQGDGYGYTF